The 15 T cell receptor beta chains presented below share a single source sample, sequenced in a study of TIL therapy for anti-PD-1-resistant metastatic lung cancer. Sequencing used immunoSEQ v3. TCRdb's copy holds only in-frame clones and misses some; the assay was immunoSEQ multiplex PCR. Of more than 35,000 clones in the sample, 70% to 75% were seen once. Sample time point: pre-treatment sample, taken before nivolumab and TIL therapy. Sequenced here: blood, sampled at baseline. The receptors come from a person between 25 and 80 years old with non-small cell lung cancer.

The rearrangement joins TRBV10-2 to TRBJ2-1; perhaps TRBD1 as D (6 bases). Germline V gives CDR1 WSHSY, CDR2 SAAADI. The CDR3 is 15 residues long. The germline V and J ends were trimmed by 6 bases and 5 bases, with 17 bases remaining between them. CDR3 in DNA: TGCGCCAGCAGCGGAAGAAAAAGGGACAACAATGAGCAGTTCTTC. This translates into CASSGRKRDNNEQFF.

The chain couples TRBV27 to TRBJ2-7, with D possibly matching TRBD2 (5 bases). CDR1 and CDR2 (germline): MNHEY, SMNVEV (reference sequence). Trimming shortened V by 6 bases and J by 2 bases, and 14 bases separated the two germline ends. This CDR3 comprises 14 residues. CDR3 DNA: TGTGCCAGCAGCCAAACACCGGAGGCCTACGAGCAGTACTTC. As protein: CASSQTPEAYEQYF.

V is TRBV7-3 and J is TRBJ2-1; perhaps TRBD1 as D (6 bases). Germline assignment: CDR1 SGHTA and CDR2 FQGTGA. The V and J ends lost 3 bases and 5 bases respectively, with 20 bases between them. This CDR3 has 17 residues. CDR3 amino acids: CASSFRGGGRGDNEQFF. The CDR3 coding sequence is TGTGCCAGCAGCTTCAGGGGTGGGGGTCGCGGAGACAATGAGCAGTTCTTC.

The CDR3 region has the DNA TGTGCCAGCTCGGCAGCTAGCACAGATACGCAGTATTTT. The encoded protein is CASSAASTDTQYF. The genes are TRBV19 and TRBJ2-3; no clear D. V was clipped by 9 bases and J by 0 bases, with 10 bases between them. This CDR3 has 13 amino acids. The germline gives CDR1 LNHDA, CDR2 SQIVND (reference sequence).

This chain uses TRBV9 with TRBJ1-2; D is perhaps TRBD1 (6 bases). From germline, CDR1 is SGDLS and CDR2 YYNGEE. The CDR3 consists of 15 residues. The V gene lost 3 bases and the J gene lost 5 bases, with 17 bases spanning the gap. CDR3 nucleotides: TGTGCCAGCAGCGAGGCCCCCACAGGGTTATATGGCTACACCTTC. Its translation is CASSEAPTGLYGYTF.

The chain has TRBV5-5 and TRBJ2-1, with 8 positions matching TRBD2. The J segment lost 8 bases and the V segment lost 0 bases, leaving 1 base of the junction unmatched. There are 13 residues in the CDR3. Germline assignment: CDR1 SGHKS and CDR2 YYEKEE (reference sequence). The CDR3 reads CASSLVTSDEQFF. CDR3 coding DNA: TGTGCCAGCAGCTTGGTGACTAGCGATGAGCAGTTCTTC.

The rearrangement uses TRBV19 and TRBJ1-6, with a weak D call TRBD1 (5 bases). Trimming left V 8 bases short and J 16 bases short, with 21 bases between. The germline V gene encodes CDR1 LNHDA and CDR2 SQIVND (reference sequence). The CDR3 spans 13 residues. This CDR3 is CASGDLLVRRLHF. The CDR3 DNA follows: TGTGCCAGTGGGGACCTTTTAGTCCGCCGGCTCCACTTT.

The chain has TRBV28 and TRBJ1-5, with unresolved D. The CDR3 spans 13 residues. V dropped 6 bases and J dropped 7 bases, with 13 bases sitting between them. Looked up from germline, CDR1 is MDHEN and CDR2 is SYDVKM. The CDR3 coding sequence is TGTGCCAGCAGCAATATCCCCCTCCAGCCCCAGCATTTT. Translating gives CASSNIPLQPQHF.

This chain joins TRBV6-4 and TRBJ2-3; TRBD2 matches at 14 bases. CDR1 is MRHNA and CDR2 is SNTAGT in the germline V gene. The CDR3 is made up of 18 amino acids. V lost 3 bases and J lost 8; bases outside the gene matches: 13. The CDR3 bases are TGTGCCAGCAGTGAAGTTTATGGGACTAGCGGGAGTGTTGGTACGCAGTATTTT. Its translation: CASSEVYGTSGSVGTQYF.

The V and J genes are TRBV7-8 and TRBJ1-3; TRBD1 agrees at 8 bases. The V and J ends lost 2 bases and 3 bases, in that order; junction bases with no gene match: 12. The CDR3 has 18 amino acids. The germline V gene encodes CDR1 SGHVS and CDR2 FQNEAQ. CDR3 sequence reads: CASSLRGRQGASGNTIYF. The CDR3, as DNA: TGTGCCAGCAGCTTACGGGGTCGGCAGGGGGCGAGTGGAAACACCATATATTTT. Filled out from reference TRBV7-8 and TRBJ1-3, the complete variable domain reads GAGVSQSPRYKVAKRGQDVALRCDPISGHVSLFWYQQALGQGPEFLTYFQNEAQLDKSGLPSDRFFAERPEGSVSTLKIQRTQQEDSAVYLCASSLRGRQGASGNTIYFGEGSWLTVV.

The V call is TRBV27, the J call TRBJ1-2, with D maybe TRBD1 (5 bases). Per germline, CDR1 MNHEY and CDR2 SMNVEV (reference sequence). Trimming left V 5 bases short and J 7 bases short, with 11 bases between. This CDR3 contains 12 residues. CDR3 DNA sequence: TGTGCCAGCAGTACCGGGACGTCTGGCTACACCTTC. Amino acid sequence: CASSTGTSGYTF.

The chain links TRBV9 to TRBJ1-5; 8 bases fit TRBD1. Germline lookup yields CDR1 SGDLS and CDR2 YYNGEE. The CDR3 length is 15 residues. The junction had 11 bases not matched to a gene; V was cut back by 4 bases and J by 8 bases. The CDR3, as DNA: TGTGCCAGCAGCACCTCCGGGACAGGAGGAGAGCCCCAGCATTTT. This gives the protein CASSTSGTGGEPQHF.

This clone was observed a few times. The chain is built from TRBV28 and TRBJ1-1; D is uncertain. Germline-derived CDR1 and CDR2 are MDHEN and SYDVKM. This CDR3 region has 14 residues. Trimming removed 2 bases from V and 2 bases from J, with 9 bases in between. The CDR3 region has the DNA TGTGCCAGCAGTTTACAGCGCACTAACACTGAAGCTTTCTTT. It specifies CASSLQRTNTEAFF.

This sequence joins TRBV6-5 and TRBJ1-6, with TRBD1 matching 9 bases. The length of the CDR3 is 16 residues. With V trimmed by 1 base and J by 10 bases, 8 bases remained unmatched. Germline V CDR1 and CDR2: MNHEY, SVGAGI. CDR3 in amino acids: CASSYFPGTGPSPLHF. The CDR3 bases are TGTGCCAGCAGTTACTTTCCCGGGACAGGGCCATCACCCCTCCACTTT.

The gene calls are TRBV30 and TRBJ2-2; 7 nucleotides line up with TRBD1. After removal of 7 bases from V and 4 bases from J, the junction contained 12 bases not matched to a gene. Germline V gene lookup returns CDR1 GTSNPN and CDR2 SVGIG (reference sequence). The CDR3 covers 15 residues. The CDR3 DNA follows: TGTGCCTCCCATCGGCAGGGGGTGGTCACCGGGGAGCTGTTTTTT. Translating gives CASHRQGVVTGELFF.